This section outlines one TCR beta chain sequence together with its context. Antigen: not known. Some clones are missing from TCRdb's copy, which holds only in-frame ones; the method was immunoSEQ multiplex PCR. The data contain 50,000 to 75,000 clones, 77% of them singletons. The record originates from a study of radiotherapy plus CTLA-4 blockade in lung cancer. Looking at the study overall: Overall, approximately 18% of patients showed an objective response, while approximately 30% attained disease control. Study-wide findings and caveats: Radiotherapy was combined with ipilimumab, and tumor-derived TCR clones then expanded in blood.

Trimming shortened V by 3 bases and J by 2 bases, and 14 bases separated the two germline ends. In germline, CDR1 is LNHDA, CDR2 SQIVND (reference sequence). The CDR3 has 16 amino acids. This sample comprised peripheral blood, obtained from a patient treated with radiotherapy plus ipilimumab. The rearrangement uses TRBV19 and TRBJ1-5; the D gene is possibly TRBD1 (6 bases). The TCR sequence derives from a human donor with non-small cell lung cancer who had a complete response to radiotherapy plus ipilimumab. The CDR3 reads CASSIPQGPGNQPQHF. The CDR3 DNA sequence: TGTGCCAGTAGTATCCCCCAGGGGCCGGGCAATCAGCCCCAGCATTTT.